The 8 T cell receptor beta chains reported below all come from one sample, sequenced in a study of cytomegalovirus exposure and HLA in healthy donors. Vbeta (60) and Jbeta (13) primers were used in the PCR. The assay was immunoSEQ multiplex PCR, and TCRdb's table has in-frame clones only and misses some. The sample has some 130,000 clones, and its top ten clones hold around 1.6%. Sample: PBMCs. The receptor set was obtained from a middle-aged woman in good health and CMV-seropositive.

The V gene is TRBV10-3, the J gene TRBJ2-3, with 9 bases matching TRBD2. This CDR3 is built from 15 residues. V lost 6 bases and J lost 2; bases outside the gene matches: 6. Germline lookup yields CDR1 ENHRY and CDR2 SYGVKD. CDR3 residues: CAIRLAGSNTDTQYF. The CDR3 DNA follows: TGTGCCATCAGGCTAGCGGGGTCCAACACAGATACGCAGTATTTT.

The rearrangement joins TRBV7-2 to TRBJ2-1; D not resolved. The ends were cut back, 3 bases at V and 4 bases at J, with 4 bases in the middle. This CDR3 is 12 amino acids long. Germline V CDR1 and CDR2: SGHTA, FQGNSA. This chain's CDR3 is CASSFRYNEQFF. The CDR3 DNA reads as TGTGCCAGCAGCTTTAGATACAATGAGCAGTTCTTC.

This rearrangement joins TRBV19 to TRBJ1-3, with D possibly matching TRBD1 (5 bases). The CDR3 has 13 amino acids. Trimming pared 8 bases from V and 0 bases from J, leaving 8 bases between. Germline CDR1 is LNHDA and CDR2 is SQIVND (reference sequence). The CDR3 loop is CASHRSSGNTIYF. CDR3 nucleotide sequence: TGTGCCAGTCACAGGAGCTCTGGAAACACCATATATTTT. Full variable domain (outside the CDR3, taken from reference TRBV19 and TRBJ1-3): DGGITQSPKYLFRKEGQNVTLSCEQNLNHDAMYWYRQDPGQGLRLIYYSQIVNDFQKGDIAEGYSVSREKKESFPLTVTSAQKNPTAFYLCASHRSSGNTIYFGEGSWLTVV.

The chain links TRBV19 to TRBJ1-2, with 8 bases lining up with TRBD1. The V and J ends lost 9 bases and 6 bases, in that order; junction bases with no gene match: 3. The germline V gene has CDR1 LNHDA and CDR2 SQIVND (reference sequence). This CDR3 contains 11 residues. CDR3 amino acids: CASYRGDGYTF. CDR3 sequence (DNA): TGTGCCAGCTACAGGGGGGATGGCTACACCTTC.

The chain joins TRBV12-5 to TRBJ1-1, with TRBD1 as a possible D gene (6 bases). This CDR3 is built from 13 residues. V was shortened by 7 bases and J by 1 base, with 10 bases between the two germline ends. Germline CDR1 LGHNT, CDR2 FRNRAP. The CDR3 DNA is TGTGCTAGTGCCGGGACACGGAACACTGAAGCTTTCTTT. This encodes CASAGTRNTEAFF.

The chain couples TRBV30 to TRBJ2-3, with a tentative D call TRBD2 (5 bases). V was cut by 1 base and J by 4 bases, with 12 bases left in between. In germline, CDR1 is GTSNPN, CDR2 SVGIG (reference sequence). The CDR3 sequence is 14 residues long. This CDR3 reads CAWSDGVVPDTQYF. DNA for the CDR3: TGTGCCTGGAGTGACGGGGTCGTGCCAGATACGCAGTATTTT.

The chain couples TRBV6-5 to TRBJ2-2; possible D gene TRBD1, 5 bases. There are 14 residues in the CDR3. CDR1 and CDR2 (germline): MNHEY, SVGAGI. Trimming left V 6 bases short and J 3 bases short, with 11 bases between. In DNA form, the CDR3 reads TGTGCCAGCAGAAAACAAGGGGACACCGGGGAGCTGTTTTTT. Translation gives CASRKQGDTGELFF.

The chain combines TRBV11-3 with TRBJ2-2; 7 nucleotides agree with TRBD1. After removal of 5 bases from V and 7 bases from J, the junction contained 4 bases not matched to a gene. Germline V gene data show CDR1 as SGHNT and CDR2 as YENEEA. The CDR3 length is 13 residues. The CDR3 sequence: CASSPTGIGELFF. The CDR3 bases are TGTGCCAGCAGCCCGACAGGGATCGGGGAGCTGTTTTTT.